This T cell receptor beta chain came from a study of human versus mouse CDR3 diversity and MHC coevolution. Study results and limitations: Clonal inequality was lowest in most of the three human donors.

Clones were read by immunoSEQ multiplex PCR, and TCRdb kept only the in-frame ones, dropping some. The table shows 55,000 to 65,000 clones, with approximately 94% occurring only once. Naive CD4 T cells were sorted as CD45RO-negative, CD62L-positive. Concerning this clone: Its antigen is undetermined. Distinct nucleotide sequences in the sample also encode this CDR3.

Trimming shortened V by 0 bases and J by 2 bases, and 7 bases separated the two germline ends. Per germline, CDR1 MGHRA and CDR2 YSYEKL. The CDR3 loop spans 15 amino acids. The sequence was obtained from a person between 55 and 70 years old in good health. V usage is TRBV4-1 and J usage is TRBJ2-2; D is perhaps TRBD2 (5 bases). The material sequenced was naive CD4+ T cells from blood. Subset indicated: CD45RO-negative CD62L-positive naive CD4 T cells. The CDR3 nucleotides read TGCGCCAGCAGCCAAGAAGAGGGAAACACCGGGGAGCTGTTTTTT. Residues: CASSQEEGNTGELFF.